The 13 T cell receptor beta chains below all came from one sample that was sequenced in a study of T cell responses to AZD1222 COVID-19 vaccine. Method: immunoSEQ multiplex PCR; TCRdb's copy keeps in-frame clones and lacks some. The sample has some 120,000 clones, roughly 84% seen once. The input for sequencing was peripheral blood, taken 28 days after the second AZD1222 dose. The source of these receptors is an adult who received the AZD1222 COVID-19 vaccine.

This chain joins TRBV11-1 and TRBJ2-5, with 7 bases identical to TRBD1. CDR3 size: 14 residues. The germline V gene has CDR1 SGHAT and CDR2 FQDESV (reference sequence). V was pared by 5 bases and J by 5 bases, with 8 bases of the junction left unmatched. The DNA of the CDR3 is TGTGCCAGCAGCCCACCGACAGGGCGGGAGACCCAGTACTTC. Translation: CASSPPTGRETQYF.

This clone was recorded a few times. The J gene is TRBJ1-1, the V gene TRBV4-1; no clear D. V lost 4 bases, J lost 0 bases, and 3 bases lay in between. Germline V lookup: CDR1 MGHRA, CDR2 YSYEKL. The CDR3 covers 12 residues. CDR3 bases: TGCGCCAGCAGCCGGGTGAACACTGAAGCTTTCTTT. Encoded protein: CASSRVNTEAFF.

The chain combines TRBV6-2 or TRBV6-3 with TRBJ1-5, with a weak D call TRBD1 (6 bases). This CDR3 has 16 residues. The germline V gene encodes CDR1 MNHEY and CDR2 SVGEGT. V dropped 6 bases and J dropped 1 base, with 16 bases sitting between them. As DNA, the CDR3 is TGTGCCAGCAGCCGGACAGCCAAGGGGAGCAATCAGCCCCAGCATTTT. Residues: CASSRTAKGSNQPQHF.

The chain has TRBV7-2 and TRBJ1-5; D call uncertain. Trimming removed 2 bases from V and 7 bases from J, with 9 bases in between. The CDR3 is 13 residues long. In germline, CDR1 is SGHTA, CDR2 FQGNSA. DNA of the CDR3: TGTGCCAGCAGCTTAAGCCGCTCGCAGCCCCAGCATTTT. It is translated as CASSLSRSQPQHF. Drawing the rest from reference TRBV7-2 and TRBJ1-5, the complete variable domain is GAGVSQSPSNKVTEKGKDVELRCDPISGHTALYWYRQSLGQGLEFLIYFQGNSAPDKSGLPSDRFSAERTGGSVSTLTIQRTQQEDSAVYLCASSLSRSQPQHFGDGTRLSIL.

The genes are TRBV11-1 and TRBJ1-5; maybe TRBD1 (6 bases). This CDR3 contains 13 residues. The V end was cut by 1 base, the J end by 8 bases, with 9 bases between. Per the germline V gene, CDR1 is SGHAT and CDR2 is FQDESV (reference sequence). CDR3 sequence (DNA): TGTGCCAGCAGCTTAGAACAGGGTGAGCCCCAGCATTTT. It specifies CASSLEQGEPQHF.

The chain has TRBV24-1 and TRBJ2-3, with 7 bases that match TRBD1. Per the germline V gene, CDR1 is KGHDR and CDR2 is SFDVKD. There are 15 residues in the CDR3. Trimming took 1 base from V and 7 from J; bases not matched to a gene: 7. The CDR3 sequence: CATSDFGQAPHTQYF. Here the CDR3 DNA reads TGTGCCACCAGTGATTTTGGACAGGCCCCTCATACGCAGTATTTT.

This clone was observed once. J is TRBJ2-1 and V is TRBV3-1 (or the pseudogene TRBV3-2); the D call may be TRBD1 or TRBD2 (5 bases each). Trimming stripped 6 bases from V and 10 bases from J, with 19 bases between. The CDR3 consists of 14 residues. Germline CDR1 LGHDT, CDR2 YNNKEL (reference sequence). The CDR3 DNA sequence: TGTGCCAGCAGTCCCGGGACGGGGCGGATGGAGCAGTTCTTC. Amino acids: CASSPGTGRMEQFF.

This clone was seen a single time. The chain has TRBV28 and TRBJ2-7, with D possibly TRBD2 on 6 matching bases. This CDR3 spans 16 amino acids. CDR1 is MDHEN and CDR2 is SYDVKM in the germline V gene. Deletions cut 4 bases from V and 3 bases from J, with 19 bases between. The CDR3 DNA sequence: TGTGCCAGCAGTTACGATGGCCGTGGGGGGTTCTACGAGCAGTACTTC. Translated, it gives CASSYDGRGGFYEQYF.

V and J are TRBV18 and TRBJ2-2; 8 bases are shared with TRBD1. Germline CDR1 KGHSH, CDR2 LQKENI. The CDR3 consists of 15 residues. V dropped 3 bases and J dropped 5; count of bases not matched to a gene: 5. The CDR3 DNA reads TGTGCCAGCTCACCTGGGACAGGCCGGACCGGGGAGCTGTTTTTT. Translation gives CASSPGTGRTGELFF.

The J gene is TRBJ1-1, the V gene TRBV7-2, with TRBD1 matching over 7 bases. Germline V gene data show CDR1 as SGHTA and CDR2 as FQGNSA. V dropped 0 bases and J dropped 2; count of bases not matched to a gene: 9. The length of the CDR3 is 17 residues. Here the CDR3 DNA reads TGTGCCAGCAGCTTAGCGGACAGGTTTAGGGAAAACACTGAAGCTTTCTTT. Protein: CASSLADRFRENTEAFF.

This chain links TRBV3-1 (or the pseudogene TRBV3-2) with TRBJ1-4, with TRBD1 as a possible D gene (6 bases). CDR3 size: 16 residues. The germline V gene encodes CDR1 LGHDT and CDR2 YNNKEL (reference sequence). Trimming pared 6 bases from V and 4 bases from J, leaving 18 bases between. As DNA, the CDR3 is TGTGCCAGCAGACGAACCGGGACAAGAGATAATGAAAAACTGTTTTTT. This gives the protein CASRRTGTRDNEKLFF.

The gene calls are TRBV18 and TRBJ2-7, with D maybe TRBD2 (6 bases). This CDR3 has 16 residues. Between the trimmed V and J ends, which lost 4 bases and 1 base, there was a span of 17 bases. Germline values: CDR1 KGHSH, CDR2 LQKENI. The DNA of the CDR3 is TGTGCCAGCTCACTAGGGGCGCGGGGTGGATCCTACGAGCAGTACTTC. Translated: CASSLGARGGSYEQYF.

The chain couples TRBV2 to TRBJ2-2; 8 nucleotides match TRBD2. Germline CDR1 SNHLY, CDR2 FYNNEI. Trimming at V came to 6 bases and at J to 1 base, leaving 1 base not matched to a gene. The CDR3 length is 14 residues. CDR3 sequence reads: CASRSGGNTGELFF. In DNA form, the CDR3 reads TGTGCCAGCAGGAGCGGGGGGAACACCGGGGAGCTGTTTTTT.